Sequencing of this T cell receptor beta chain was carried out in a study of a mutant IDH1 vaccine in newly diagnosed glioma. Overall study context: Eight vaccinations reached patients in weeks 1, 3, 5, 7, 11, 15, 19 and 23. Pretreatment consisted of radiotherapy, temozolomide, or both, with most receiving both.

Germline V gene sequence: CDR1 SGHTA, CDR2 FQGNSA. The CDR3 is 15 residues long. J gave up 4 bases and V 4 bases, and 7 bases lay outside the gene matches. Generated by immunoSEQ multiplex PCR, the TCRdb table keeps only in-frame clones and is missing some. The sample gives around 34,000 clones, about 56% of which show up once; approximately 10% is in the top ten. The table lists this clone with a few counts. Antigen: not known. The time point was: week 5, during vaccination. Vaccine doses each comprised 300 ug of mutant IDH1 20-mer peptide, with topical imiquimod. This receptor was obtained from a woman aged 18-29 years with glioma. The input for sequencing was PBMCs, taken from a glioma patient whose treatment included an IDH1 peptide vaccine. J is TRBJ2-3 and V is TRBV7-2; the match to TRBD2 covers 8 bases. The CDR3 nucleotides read TGTGCCAGCAGCTCGTCACTAGCGGTGGCAGATACGCAGTATTTT. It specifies CASSSSLAVADTQYF.